One and the same sample provided the 32 T cell receptor beta chains below, sequenced in a study of cytomegalovirus exposure and HLA in healthy donors. PCR used 60 Vbeta primers and 13 Jbeta primers. Sequenced by immunoSEQ multiplex PCR; TCRdb stores in-frame clones only, minus some. Of around 120,000 clones in the sample, about 80% were seen once. The sample was PBMCs. All receptors come from a female donor in good health and CMV-seropositive.

Note on this clone: The junction differs from germline at one of its ends, possibly a read error. The chain combines TRBV19 with TRBJ2-1; D may be TRBD2 (5 bases). CDR3 length: 16 residues. The germline V gene has CDR1 LNHDA and CDR2 SQIVND (reference sequence). This chain's CDR3 is CASSMLRASSYNEQFF. CDR3 DNA sequence: TGTGCCAGCAGTATGCTGAGGGCCAGCTCCTACAATGAGCAGTTCTTC. The variable domain in full, completed from reference TRBV19 and TRBJ2-1, reads DGGITQSPKYLFRKEGQNVTLSCEQNLNHDAMYWYRQDPGQGLRLIYYSQIVNDFQKGDIAEGYSVSREKKESFPLTVTSAQKNPTAFYLCASSMLRASSYNEQFFGPGTRLTVL.

The chain uses TRBV27 and TRBJ1-1; 7 nucleotides match TRBD1. Germline-derived CDR1 and CDR2 are MNHEY and SMNVEV (reference sequence). The CDR3 is 14 amino acids. V gave up 6 bases and J gave up 10 bases; unmatched junction bases: 14. The chain's CDR3 is CASRTDREMKAAFF. The CDR3 coding sequence is TGTGCCAGCAGAACCGACAGGGAAATGAAGGCAGCTTTCTTT.

This clone was observed once. The chain couples TRBV28 to TRBJ1-1, with D possibly TRBD1 on 5 matching bases. Germline V gene sequence: CDR1 MDHEN, CDR2 SYDVKM. V lost 3 bases to trimming and J lost 5 bases, with 13 bases between them. This CDR3 comprises 14 residues. CDR3 in amino acids: CASSFVRDRTEAFF. In DNA, the CDR3 is TGTGCCAGCAGTTTCGTCAGGGATCGGACTGAAGCTTTCTTT.

The chain carries TRBV5-1 and TRBJ2-6; D gene ambiguous. V gave up 1 base and J gave up 0 bases, with 5 bases separating them. The CDR3 contains 15 residues. Germline V gene sequence: CDR1 SGHRS, CDR2 YFSETQ. The CDR3 sequence is CASSLTSSGANVLTF. DNA for the CDR3: TGCGCCAGCAGCTTGACAAGCTCTGGGGCCAACGTCCTGACTTTC.

The V and J genes are TRBV5-1 and TRBJ1-2; TRBD1 might be the D (6 bases). The CDR3 consists of 15 residues. Germline lookup yields CDR1 SGHRS and CDR2 YFSETQ. The V and J ends lost 0 bases and 2 bases respectively, with 11 bases between them. Written as DNA, the CDR3 is TGCGCCAGCAGCTTGGGGGGGACATCGAACTATGGCTACACCTTC. This translates into CASSLGGTSNYGYTF.

The CDR3 DNA sequence: TGTGCCAGCAGTTGGACAGGTCGCACGAACACCGGGGAGCTGTTTTTT. Protein product: CASSWTGRTNTGELFF. The chain couples TRBV6-5 to TRBJ2-2, with 7 nucleotides matching TRBD1. Looked up from germline, CDR1 is MNHEY and CDR2 is SVGAGI. The CDR3 extends over 16 amino acids. With V trimmed by 4 bases and J by 0 bases, 5 bases remained unmatched.

The chain uses TRBV30 and TRBJ2-7; 9 bases match TRBD1. This CDR3 is built from 16 residues. The germline CDR1 and CDR2 sequences are GTSNPN and SVGIG (reference sequence). Unmatched junction bases numbered 13, after V lost 3 bases and J lost 4 bases. The CDR3 sequence: CAWRLTGTGPPYEQYF. The CDR3 DNA sequence: TGTGCCTGGAGATTAACGGGGACAGGGCCTCCTTACGAGCAGTACTTC.

The V and J genes are TRBV4-1 and TRBJ1-3, with D unresolved. Germline lookup yields CDR1 MGHRA and CDR2 YSYEKL. The CDR3 covers 16 residues. The V end lost 4 bases, the J end lost 8 bases, and 21 bases lay between the germline ends. The CDR3 DNA reads TGCGCCAGCAGCCGACGACCCCAGACGGGAGAGGACACCATATATTTT. Its translation is CASSRRPQTGEDTIYF.

This clone was observed a single time. This rearrangement joins TRBV30 to TRBJ1-2; a possible D gene is TRBD1 (6 bases). The V gene's germline CDR1 is GTSNPN and CDR2 SVGIG (reference sequence). Trimming took off 4 bases at V and 4 bases at J, with 16 bases between the two ends. The CDR3 totals 14 residues. The CDR3 loop reads CAWNRAGVVYGYTF. CDR3 sequence (DNA): TGTGCCTGGAATCGCGCAGGGGTTGTCTATGGCTACACCTTC.

The V call is TRBV27, the J call TRBJ2-7; D is ambiguous. The CDR3 consists of 13 residues. Trimming removed 3 bases at V and 7 bases at J, with 13 bases between. Germline loops: CDR1 MNHEY, CDR2 SMNVEV (reference sequence). CDR3 nucleotides: TGTGCCAGCAGTTTCCCCTCGCGCGGAGAGCAGTACTTC. Amino acids: CASSFPSRGEQYF.

The gene calls are TRBV5-1 and TRBJ2-7; 10 positions match TRBD1. V dropped 3 bases and J dropped 3; count of bases not matched to a gene: 3. The CDR3 sequence is 14 residues long. Per germline, CDR1 SGHRS and CDR2 YFSETQ. The DNA of the CDR3 is TGCGCCAGCAGCTCCCGGGACAGGGGCTACGAGCAGTACTTC. Translating gives CASSSRDRGYEQYF.

The rearrangement links TRBV27 to TRBJ2-3, with 8 bases identical to TRBD2. The CDR3 runs 18 residues. Germline lookup yields CDR1 MNHEY and CDR2 SMNVEV (reference sequence). V was pared by 5 bases and J by 4 bases, with 17 bases of the junction left unmatched. CDR3 residues: CASSPGRLGREEPDTQYF. For the CDR3, the DNA is TGTGCCAGCAGTCCCGGGCGTTTGGGGCGGGAGGAGCCAGATACGCAGTATTTT.

The gene calls are TRBV14 and TRBJ2-3; unclear D gene. This CDR3 contains 13 residues. The germline V gene has CDR1 SGHDN and CDR2 FVKESK. The ends were cut back, 4 bases at V and 2 bases at J, with 7 bases in the middle. This CDR3 reads CASSRTDTDTQYF. DNA of the CDR3: TGTGCCAGCAGCCGAACAGACACAGATACGCAGTATTTT.

The rearrangement uses TRBV2 and TRBJ2-7, with D possibly matching TRBD1 (6 bases). Germline CDR1 SNHLY, CDR2 FYNNEI. V was clipped by 5 bases and J by 5 bases, with 13 bases between them. There are 13 residues in the CDR3. CDR3 sequence reads: CASSQGWGNEQYF. In DNA, the CDR3 is TGTGCCAGCAGTCAGGGGTGGGGGAACGAGCAGTACTTC.

The genes are TRBV6-1 and TRBJ1-5; D is ambiguous. V lost 6 bases and J 2 bases, leaving 14 bases between the germline ends. Germline loops: CDR1 MNHNS, CDR2 SASEGT. The CDR3 runs 15 residues. CDR3 sequence reads: CASSTQSAGNQPQHF. DNA for the CDR3: TGTGCCAGCAGCACCCAATCGGCGGGCAATCAGCCCCAGCATTTT.

CDR3 in amino acids: CASTTGVGGGQIEQFF. The CDR3 bases are TGTGCCAGCACCACCGGCGTCGGCGGGGGGCAGATTGAGCAGTTCTTC. This chain uses TRBV6-6 with TRBJ2-1, with TRBD2 identical over 8 bases. Trimming cost V 7 bases and J 9 bases; bases outside gene matches: 17. This CDR3 contains 16 residues. The germline CDR1 and CDR2 sequences are MNHNY and SVGAGI (reference sequence).

V is TRBV4-3 and J is TRBJ2-2, with D tentatively TRBD2 (7 bases). This CDR3 region has 15 residues. V was cut by 4 bases and J by 7 bases, with 16 bases left in between. Germline V gives CDR1 LGHNA, CDR2 YSLEER. The CDR3 loop is CASSPGGGGIGELFF. CDR3 in DNA: TGCGCCAGCAGCCCCGGGGGAGGGGGTATCGGGGAGCTGTTTTTT.

The genes are TRBV4-1 and TRBJ2-2, with TRBD1 identical over 7 bases. J gave up 2 bases and V 3 bases, and 18 bases lay outside the gene matches. Per the germline V gene, CDR1 is MGHRA and CDR2 is YSYEKL. CDR3 length: 20 residues. The CDR3 nucleotides read TGCGCCAGCAGCCATCCGGGACAGATCACCCCACGCCTAAACACCGGGGAGCTGTTTTTT. Its translation: CASSHPGQITPRLNTGELFF.

The chain has TRBV10-2 and TRBJ2-3; D remains unclear. Trimming shortened V by 0 bases and J by 0 bases, and 7 bases separated the two germline ends. There are 15 residues in the CDR3. Germline V gene sequence: CDR1 WSHSY, CDR2 SAAADI. The CDR3 loop is CASSESGTSTDTQYF. The CDR3 DNA sequence: TGCGCCAGCAGTGAGTCCGGTACTAGCACAGATACGCAGTATTTT.

The rearrangement uses TRBV7-6 and TRBJ1-5; D remains ambiguous. Trimming took off 5 bases at V and 6 bases at J, with 11 bases between the two ends. The CDR3 sequence is 13 residues long. From germline, CDR1 is SGHVS and CDR2 FNYEAQ. DNA for the CDR3: TGTGCCAGCAGCCCCGCGGTGGGTCAGCCCCAGCATTTT. As protein: CASSPAVGQPQHF.

This clone was counted a few times. The rearrangement links TRBV5-1 to TRBJ2-6; D may be TRBD1 (5 bases). Per germline, CDR1 SGHRS and CDR2 YFSETQ. CDR3 length equals 18 residues. Trimming removed 0 bases from V and 0 bases from J, with 13 bases in between. The CDR3 coding sequence is TGCGCCAGCAGCTTGGGGTTAGGGGAAAGCTCTGGGGCCAACGTCCTGACTTTC. Translating gives CASSLGLGESSGANVLTF.

The V gene is TRBV12-5, the J gene TRBJ1-4; TRBD1 might be the D (5 bases). The CDR3 sequence is 16 residues long. V was cut by 9 bases and J by 0 bases, with 17 bases left in between. Germline loops: CDR1 LGHNT, CDR2 FRNRAP. DNA for the CDR3: TGTGCTAGGCTCCGTCGGGGGGAGGCAACTAATGAAAAACTGTTTTTT. It is translated as CARLRRGEATNEKLFF.

The chain recombines TRBV7-6 with TRBJ2-7, with 9 bases that match TRBD1. Germline V CDR1 and CDR2: SGHVS, FNYEAQ. The trim removed 4 bases at V and 4 bases at J, leaving 8 bases unmatched. The CDR3 runs to 15 residues. CDR3 in amino acids: CASSSRTGASYEQYF. As DNA, the CDR3 is TGTGCCAGCAGCTCCCGGACAGGGGCCTCATACGAGCAGTACTTC.

This clone has only one observation. V is TRBV5-1 and J is TRBJ2-5; 9 nucleotides align to TRBD1. The CDR3 is 16 amino acids. Germline values: CDR1 SGHRS, CDR2 YFSETQ. J was trimmed by 4 bases and V by 0 bases; bases with no gene match: 7. The CDR3 DNA follows: TGCGCCAGCAGCTTGGGTGGGACAGGGAGAGGAGAGACCCAGTACTTC. This codes for CASSLGGTGRGETQYF. Using reference TRBV5-1 and TRBJ2-5 for the parts outside the CDR3, the full variable domain is KAGVTQTPRYLIKTRGQQVTLSCSPISGHRSVSWYQQTPGQGLQFLFEYFSETQRNKGNFPGRFSGRQFSNSRSEMNVSTLELGDSALYLCASSLGGTGRGETQYFGPGTRLLVL.

This chain joins TRBV7-9 and TRBJ1-5; D may be TRBD1 (5 bases). Looked up from germline, CDR1 is SEHNR and CDR2 is FQNEAQ (reference sequence). The V and J ends lost 5 bases and 0 bases respectively, with 8 bases between them. This CDR3 region has 14 residues. The CDR3 nucleotides read TGTGCCAGCAGCCTGGACAATAGCAATCAGCCCCAGCATTTT. It yields the protein CASSLDNSNQPQHF.

This chain links TRBV5-8 with TRBJ1-3; no clear D. The CDR3 runs to 12 residues. Trimming stripped 5 bases from V and 3 bases from J, with 6 bases between. The germline V gene has CDR1 SGHTS and CDR2 YDEGEE. This chain's CDR3 is CASRRYGNTIYF. DNA of the CDR3: TGTGCCAGCAGGCGTTATGGAAACACCATATATTTT.

This chain joins TRBV2 and TRBJ2-1, with D perhaps matching TRBD2 (6 bases). The CDR3 has 18 residues. Germline V CDR1 and CDR2: SNHLY, FYNNEI. Trimming removed 4 bases from V and 5 bases from J, with 24 bases in between. CDR3 protein: CASSVHFGGESLHNEQFF. CDR3 sequence (DNA): TGTGCCAGCAGTGTCCACTTCGGGGGAGAGAGTCTCCACAATGAGCAGTTCTTC. Full variable domain (missing parts from reference TRBV2 and TRBJ2-1): EPEVTQTPSHQVTQMGQEVILRCVPISNHLYFYWYRQILGQKVEFLVSFYNNEISEKSEIFDDQFSVERPDGSNFTLKIRSTKLEDSAMYFCASSVHFGGESLHNEQFFGPGTRLTVL.

The V call is TRBV6-5, the J call TRBJ1-2, with TRBD1 matching 8 bases. CDR3 length: 15 amino acids. V shed 6 bases and J 7 bases; nucleotides not matched to a gene: 13. Germline CDR1 reads MNHEY; CDR2 reads SVGAGI. The CDR3 DNA reads TGTGCCAGCAGATTCTCCAGGGGGCGCACAGGTGGCTACACCTTC. Amino acid sequence: CASRFSRGRTGGYTF.

The chain employs TRBV5-4 and TRBJ2-1, with 9 bases aligning to TRBD2. J was trimmed by 5 bases and V by 0 bases; bases with no gene match: 6. Germline lookup yields CDR1 SGHNT and CDR2 YYREEE (reference sequence). The CDR3 contains 16 residues. In DNA form, the CDR3 reads TGTGCCAGCAGCTTGGAGGTTGCGGGAGGGGACAATGAGCAGTTCTTC. It translates to CASSLEVAGGDNEQFF.

This clone appeared once. This chain connects TRBV14 to TRBJ2-1; D not resolved. This CDR3 is built from 17 residues. V gave up 1 base and J gave up 0 bases, with 13 bases separating them. Germline-derived CDR1 and CDR2 are SGHDN and FVKESK. The CDR3 DNA reads TGTGCCAGCAGCCAAGTTGTGGGCGAGAGCTCCTACAATGAGCAGTTCTTC. Its protein is CASSQVVGESSYNEQFF.

The chain has TRBV6-1 and TRBJ1-2; 10 nucleotides line up with TRBD1. Per germline, CDR1 MNHNS and CDR2 SASEGT. This CDR3 region has 15 residues. The trim removed 2 bases at V and 5 bases at J, leaving 5 bases unmatched. Here the CDR3 reads CASSEYGQGVYGYTF. Here the CDR3 DNA reads TGTGCCAGCAGTGAATATGGACAGGGGGTGTATGGCTACACCTTC.

The chain carries TRBV27 and TRBJ2-7; D possibly corresponds to TRBD2 (7 bases). This CDR3 has 14 amino acids. Germline CDR1 MNHEY, CDR2 SMNVEV (reference sequence). V was cut by 6 bases and J by 3 bases, with 15 bases left in between. CDR3 sequence reads: CASRGGGGHYEQYF. The CDR3 DNA reads TGTGCCAGCAGGGGGGGAGGGGGACACTACGAGCAGTACTTC.